Listed here is a single T cell receptor beta chain. What this receptor recognizes is not known. No much larger clonotype is one base removed from it; base qualities were not supplied. This sample was included in a study of T cell responses to AZD1222 COVID-19 vaccine (dated by TCRdb to the early 2020s). Regarding the complete study: A total of just over 230 trial participants underwent TCR sequencing, of whom roughly 210 had received two doses of AZD1222 and 26 had received two doses of the MenACWY control vaccine. Enrollment into the trials was organized by age into subgroups of 18-55, 56-69 and 70-plus years, and those subgroups contained 148, 28 and 57 TCR-sequenced participants, respectively.

General study outcomes and caveats: Spike-specific TCR breadth and depth rose significantly after two AZD1222 doses compared with day 0 and with MenACWY recipients. Because no samples from the day 14 peak response were available, repertoires could be characterized only after the peak T cell response. Conclusions about previously exposed vaccinees are limited, since just five or six AZD1222 recipients were seropositive for SARS-CoV-2 at baseline. Reportedly, almost half of the unique spike-specific TCRs recognized epitopes lying outside the regions that are mutated in the B.1.351 and B.1.1.7 variants. The 56-69-year group was small, and its depth increase did not reach significance, likely because of low power. Vaccine-associated CD4 TCRs spanned the whole spike protein, with dominant responses in regions 160-218 and 743-854. Participants were mostly white British and included more females than males, and it was suggested by the authors that clonal diversity may have been underestimated.

Per the publication, the time point label means: about 28 days (+/-7) after the second vaccine dose. AZD1222 recipients given second doses at about 4 weeks or at about 12 weeks were pooled, since spike-specific TCR depth and breadth were not found to differ between the two schedules. Vaccinee samples were obtained from the UK trials COV001 and COV002, which included a single-blind randomized controlled phase 2/3 trial of AZD1222 (ChAdOx1 nCoV-19) in healthy adults. For TCRbeta chain sequencing, PBMC samples were collected from trial participants at day 0 and at day 28 after the second dose. The CDR3 regions of human TCRbeta chains were analyzed by immunosequencing. Concerning the study's data processing: TCRs in the repertoires were compared against a reference library of SARS-CoV-2-specific TCRs that had been generated with the MIRA antigen-specificity platform. Breadth was defined as the fraction of unique TCRs that were SARS-CoV-2-associated, and depth was defined as the fraction of total T cells that were SARS-CoV-2-associated. Using the MIRA data, every spike-specific TCR was mapped to the spike region that the TCR reacted to and assigned to either a CD4 or a CD8 class. Log10-transformed breadth and depth values were compared by one-way ANOVA with Sidak's multiple comparisons tests. This immuneACCESS table, as held by TCRdb, lists in-frame sequences with V and J called but not all clones. Of the missing ones, under half trace to an unresolved V gene in checked studies; the others have no known cause. V and J calls plus clone size are reproduced from that table; the DNA served to infer D and trimming. The sample table contains under 170,000 clones; only one count was recorded for around 90% of them. The leading ten clones occupy around 2.9% of the sample.

The sample consisted of peripheral blood, taken 28 days after the second AZD1222 dose. The source is an adult who received the AZD1222 COVID-19 vaccine.

The bases read TGTGCCACCACCCGACTAGCGGGTCATAGGTACCAAGAGACCCAGTACTTC. The resulting protein is CATTRLAGHRYQETQYF. This chain is built from TRBV24-1 and TRBJ2-5; TRBD2 fits 10 bases in the junction. CDR1 and CDR2, looked up from the germline V gene, are KGHDR and SFDVKD. V is cut back by 8 bases and J by 0 bases, with 11 bases in the junction unmatched. From the cysteine through the phenylalanine, the CDR3 covers 17 amino acids. Kept here is only the CDR3 DNA, which spans 51 bases and is read in frame from base 1.